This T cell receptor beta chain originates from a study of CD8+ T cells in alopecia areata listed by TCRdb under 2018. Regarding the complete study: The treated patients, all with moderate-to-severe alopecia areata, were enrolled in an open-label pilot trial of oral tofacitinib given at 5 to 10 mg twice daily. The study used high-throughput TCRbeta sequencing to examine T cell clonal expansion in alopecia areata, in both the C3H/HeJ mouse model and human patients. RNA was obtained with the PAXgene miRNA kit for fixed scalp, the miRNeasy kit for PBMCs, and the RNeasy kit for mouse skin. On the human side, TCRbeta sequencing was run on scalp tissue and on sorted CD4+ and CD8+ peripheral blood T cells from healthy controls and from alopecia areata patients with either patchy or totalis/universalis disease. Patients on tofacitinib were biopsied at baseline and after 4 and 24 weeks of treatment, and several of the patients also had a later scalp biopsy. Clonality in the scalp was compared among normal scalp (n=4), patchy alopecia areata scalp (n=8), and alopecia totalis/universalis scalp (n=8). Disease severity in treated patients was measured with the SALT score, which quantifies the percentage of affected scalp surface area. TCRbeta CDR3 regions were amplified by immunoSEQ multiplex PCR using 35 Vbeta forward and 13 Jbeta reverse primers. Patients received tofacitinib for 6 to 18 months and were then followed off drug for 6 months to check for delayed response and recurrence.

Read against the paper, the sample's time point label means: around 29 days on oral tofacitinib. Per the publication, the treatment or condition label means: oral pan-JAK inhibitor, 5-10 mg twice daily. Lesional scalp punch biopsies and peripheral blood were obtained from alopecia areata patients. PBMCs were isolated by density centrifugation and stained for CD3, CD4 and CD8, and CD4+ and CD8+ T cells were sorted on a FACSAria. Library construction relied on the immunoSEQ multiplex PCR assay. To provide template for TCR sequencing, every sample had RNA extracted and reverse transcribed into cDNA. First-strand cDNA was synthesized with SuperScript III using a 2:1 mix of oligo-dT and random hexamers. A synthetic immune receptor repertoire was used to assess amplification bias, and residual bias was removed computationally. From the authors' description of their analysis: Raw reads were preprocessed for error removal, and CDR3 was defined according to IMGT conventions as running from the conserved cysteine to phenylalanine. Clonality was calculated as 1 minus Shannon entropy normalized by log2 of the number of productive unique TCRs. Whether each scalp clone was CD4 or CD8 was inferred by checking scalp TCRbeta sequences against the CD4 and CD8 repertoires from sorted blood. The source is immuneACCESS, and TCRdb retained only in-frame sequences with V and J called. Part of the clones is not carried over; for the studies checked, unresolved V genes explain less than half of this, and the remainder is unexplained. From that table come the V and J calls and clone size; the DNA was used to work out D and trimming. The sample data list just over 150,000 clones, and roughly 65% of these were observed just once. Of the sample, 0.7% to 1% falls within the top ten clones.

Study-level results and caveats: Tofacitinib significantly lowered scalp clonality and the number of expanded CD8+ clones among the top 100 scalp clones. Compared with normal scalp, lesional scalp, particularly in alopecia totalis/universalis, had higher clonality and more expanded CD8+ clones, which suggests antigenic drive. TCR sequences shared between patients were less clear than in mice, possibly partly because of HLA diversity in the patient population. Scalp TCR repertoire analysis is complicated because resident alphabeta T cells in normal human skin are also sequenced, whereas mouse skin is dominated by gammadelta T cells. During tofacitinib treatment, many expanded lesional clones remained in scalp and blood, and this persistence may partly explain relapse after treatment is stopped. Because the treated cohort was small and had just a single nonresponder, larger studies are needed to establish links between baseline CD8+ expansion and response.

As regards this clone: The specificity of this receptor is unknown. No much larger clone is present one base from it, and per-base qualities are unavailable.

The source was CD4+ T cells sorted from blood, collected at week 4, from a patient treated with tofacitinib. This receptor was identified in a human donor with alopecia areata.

The sequenced DNA is TGTGCCAGCAGCCAAGGCCCTACTTCAGATACGCAGTATTTT. It translates as CASSQGPTSDTQYF. This sequence uses TRBV14 and TRBJ2-3; no D gene can be assigned with confidence. The CDR3 runs 14 amino acids, cysteine and phenylalanine included. Just CDR3 DNA is preserved here, 42 bases in frame from base 1. V and J are truncated by 1 base and 4 bases respectively, leaving an intervening sequence of 9 bases. The germline V gene sets CDR1 to SGHDN and CDR2 to FVKESK.